These 18 T cell receptor beta chains were sequenced from one sample in a study of T cells after yellow fever vaccination. MiXCR, applied by TCRdb to the 5' RACE reads, yields one record per CDR3 protein. The profile covers some 390,000 distinct CDR3 sequences, with about 17% appearing a single time and 15% to 20% taken by the ten largest. The source material was PBMCs, sampled before the yellow fever booster vaccination. Receptors were obtained from a man younger than 35 who received the YFV17D yellow fever vaccine.

This chain joins TRBV24-1 and TRBJ2-3; D unclear. Germline V gene sequence: CDR1 KGHDR, CDR2 SFDVKD. Between the trimmed V and J ends, which lost 4 bases and 0 bases, there was a span of 7 bases. This CDR3 comprises 14 residues. The CDR3 is CATSDSASTDTQYF. For the CDR3, the DNA is TGTGCCACCAGTGACTCTGCTAGCACAGATACGCAGTATTTT.

This clonotype has only a few counts. The rearrangement joins TRBV9 to TRBJ2-3; possible D gene TRBD2, 7 bases. V was trimmed by 0 bases and J by 2 bases, leaving 13 bases between them. This CDR3 comprises 16 residues. Germline CDR1 is SGDLS and CDR2 is YYNGEE. The CDR3 DNA follows: TGTGCCAGCAGCGTAGGAAACGGGGGGCTCACAGATACGCAGTATTTT. This encodes CASSVGNGGLTDTQYF.

This chain connects TRBV7-2 to TRBJ2-7; TRBD1 might be the D (6 bases). This CDR3 has 17 amino acids. Germline CDR1 and CDR2: SGHTA and FQGNSA. Trimming cost V 5 bases and J 4 bases, with 24 bases left between them. The CDR3: CASSIPRGLPGQYEQYV. For the CDR3, the DNA is TGTGCCAGCAGCATTCCCAGGGGTCTGCCGGGGCAGTACGAGCAGTACGTC.

This clonotype was found a few times. The chain recombines TRBV4-1 with TRBJ2-1, with D possibly TRBD2 on 6 matching bases. The CDR3 runs to 18 residues. Germline V gene lookup returns CDR1 MGHRA and CDR2 YSYEKL. V lost 6 bases and J 3 bases, leaving 24 bases between the germline ends. The DNA for the CDR3 is TGCGCCAGCAGTCCTACGACGGGAGACATTAGCGGCTACAATGAGCAGTTCTTC. Its protein product is CASSPTTGDISGYNEQFF.

Ten or more counts support this clonotype. The chain recombines TRBV7-2 with TRBJ2-3; 7 nucleotides line up with TRBD2. This CDR3 has 16 amino acids. Germline CDR1 SGHTA, CDR2 FQGNSA. V lost 5 bases to trimming and J lost 5 bases; unmatched junction nucleotides: 13. This CDR3 reads CASSGSKERGLDTQYF. The CDR3 nucleotides read TGTGCCAGCAGCGGGTCGAAGGAGCGGGGATTAGATACGCAGTATTTT.

The chain combines TRBV4-1 with TRBJ2-3; D may be TRBD2 (7 bases). The CDR3 length is 15 residues. V lost 5 bases and J lost 6, with 18 bases in between. Germline V gene sequence: CDR1 MGHRA, CDR2 YSYEKL. Here the CDR3 reads CASSASPGGSDTQYF. As DNA, the CDR3 is TGCGCCAGCAGCGCCTCACCGGGGGGCTCTGATACGCAGTATTTT.

This rearrangement joins TRBV11-2 to TRBJ2-1; possible D gene TRBD1, 5 bases. CDR1 SGHAT and CDR2 FQNNGV come from the germline V gene. V lost 5 bases, J lost 5 bases, and 10 bases lay in between. The CDR3 is made up of 13 amino acids. CDR3 amino acids: CASSPSRDNEQFF. CDR3 DNA: TGTGCCAGCAGCCCGTCCAGGGACAATGAGCAGTTCTTC.

This clonotype turned up a few times. The chain joins TRBV27 to TRBJ1-1; D call uncertain. The CDR3 has 15 amino acids. CDR1 is MNHEY and CDR2 is SMNVEV in the germline V gene (reference sequence). The V and J ends lost 4 bases and 6 bases respectively, with 18 bases between them. The CDR3 protein is CASSSGVYMASEAFF. The CDR3 DNA is TGTGCCAGCAGTTCCGGGGTTTACATGGCCTCTGAAGCTTTCTTT.

This clonotype was observed a handful of times. The chain has TRBV7-2 and TRBJ2-2, with 7 positions matching TRBD1. Per the germline V gene, CDR1 is SGHTA and CDR2 is FQGNSA. Trimming at V came to 5 bases and at J to 3 bases, leaving 3 bases not matched to a gene. This CDR3 spans 14 amino acids. In DNA, the CDR3 is TGTGCCAGCAGCACGGGACAGCACACCGGGGAGCTGTTTTTT. It codes for CASSTGQHTGELFF.

The chain carries TRBV7-2 and TRBJ2-2, with 8 bases that match TRBD1. CDR1 is SGHTA and CDR2 is FQGNSA in the germline V gene. V was pared by 5 bases and J by 3 bases, with 14 bases of the junction left unmatched. The CDR3 is 18 residues long. CDR3 loop: CASSMPWGTGTYTGELFF. CDR3 nucleotides: TGTGCCAGCAGCATGCCGTGGGGGACAGGAACGTACACCGGGGAGCTGTTTTTT.

This clonotype was observed a few times. J is TRBJ2-2 and V is TRBV5-1; TRBD1 agrees at 8 bases. Losses at the gene ends were 4 bases for V and 4 bases for J; bases not matched to a gene: 6. Looked up from germline, CDR1 is SGHRS and CDR2 is YFSETQ. The CDR3 is 15 amino acids. The CDR3 sequence is CASSVTGESTGELFF. Here the CDR3 DNA reads TGCGCCAGCAGCGTGACAGGGGAGTCCACCGGGGAGCTGTTTTTT.

This clonotype was observed a single time. As the CDR3 is not closed by the conserved phenylalanine or tryptophan, this likely results from a read error. V gene TRBV7-8 combines with J gene TRBJ2-6, with 9 bases aligning to TRBD1. The germline V gene has CDR1 SGHVS and CDR2 FQNEAQ. This CDR3 comprises 20 residues. Losses at the gene ends were 1 base for V and 0 bases for J; bases not matched to a gene: 10. For the CDR3, the DNA is TGTGCCAGCAGCTTAGGATACCCGGGACAGGGCAGCTCTGGGGCCAACGTCCTGACTCTC. Protein product: CASSLGYPGQGSSGANVLTL.

This clonotype showed up just a few times. CDR3 loop: CASSYRVTHEQYF. CDR3 DNA sequence: TGTGCCAGCAGTTACAGGGTGACCCACGAGCAGTACTTC. The V gene is TRBV27, the J gene TRBJ2-7, with D possibly matching TRBD1 (6 bases). The V end was cut by 4 bases, the J end by 5 bases, with 12 bases between. CDR1 and CDR2 (germline): MNHEY, SMNVEV (reference sequence). The CDR3 is made up of 13 amino acids.

This clonotype was counted between two and nine times. This rearrangement joins TRBV29-1 to TRBJ1-2; D is undetermined. V was clipped by 6 bases and J by 3 bases, with 17 bases between them. The CDR3 totals 14 residues. CDR1 is SQVTM and CDR2 is ANQGSEA in the germline V gene. The CDR3 region is CSVELGVQDYGYTF. The CDR3 DNA sequence: TGCAGCGTGGAACTAGGAGTGCAAGACTATGGCTACACCTTC.

The rearrangement joins TRBV7-2 to TRBJ2-7; a weak D match, TRBD2 (6 bases). Per germline, CDR1 SGHTA and CDR2 FQGNSA. V lost 0 bases, J lost 5 bases, and 8 bases lay in between. The CDR3 totals 13 residues. The CDR3 here is CASSLARGHEQYF. CDR3 sequence (DNA): TGTGCCAGCAGCTTAGCGCGGGGCCACGAGCAGTACTTC.

The chain employs TRBV3-1 and TRBJ1-4; no firm D call. Trimming removed 1 base at V and 3 bases at J, with 9 bases between. CDR1 is LGHDT, CDR2 YNNKEL, per germline (reference sequence). The CDR3 has 15 amino acids. The CDR3 region is CASSQGDGSNEKLFF. CDR3 nucleotides: TGTGCCAGCAGCCAAGGAGACGGATCTAATGAAAAACTGTTTTTT.

This clonotype was observed a handful of times. V usage is TRBV20-1 and J usage is TRBJ1-1; unclear D gene. The V and J ends lost 5 bases and 0 bases respectively, with 16 bases between them. CDR1 is DFQATT and CDR2 is SNEGSKA in the germline V gene (reference sequence). This CDR3 has 15 residues. The CDR3 loop is CSAASGGELNTEAFF. DNA of the CDR3: TGCAGTGCTGCTAGCGGTGGGGAGCTGAACACTGAAGCTTTCTTT.

The chain couples TRBV20-1 to TRBJ1-6, with TRBD1 matching 7 bases. CDR1 and CDR2 from the germline V gene are DFQATT and SNEGSKA (reference sequence). J gave up 9 bases and V 0 bases, and 8 bases lay outside the gene matches. The CDR3 loop spans 15 amino acids. In nucleotides, the CDR3 is TGCAGTGCTAGAGATGGCAGGGGGTCTAGTTCACCCCTCCACTTT. It is translated as CSARDGRGSSSPLHF.